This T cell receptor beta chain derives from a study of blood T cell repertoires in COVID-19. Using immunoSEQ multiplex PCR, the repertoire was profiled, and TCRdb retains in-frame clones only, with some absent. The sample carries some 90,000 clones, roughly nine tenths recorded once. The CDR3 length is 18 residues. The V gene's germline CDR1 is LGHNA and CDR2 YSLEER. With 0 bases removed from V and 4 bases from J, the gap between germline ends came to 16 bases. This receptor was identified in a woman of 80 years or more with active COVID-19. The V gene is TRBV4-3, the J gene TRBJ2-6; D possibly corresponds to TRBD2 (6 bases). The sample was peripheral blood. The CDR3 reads CASSQEGREVLGANVLTF. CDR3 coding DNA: TGCGCCAGCAGCCAAGAAGGCAGGGAGGTTTTGGGGGCCAACGTCCTGACTTTC.